Listed below are T cell receptor beta chains from one sample, sequenced in a study of T cell responses to AZD1222 COVID-19 vaccine. The protocol was immunoSEQ multiplex PCR, while the TCRdb copy is restricted to in-frame clones and leaves out a portion. The table records 150,000 or so clones, 90% to 95% of them present only once. This material consisted of peripheral blood, taken 28 days after the second AZD1222 dose. The receptors derive from an adult who received the AZD1222 COVID-19 vaccine. Both conserved end residues are part of each CDR3. A D gene is named only where the DNA matches it firmly. Clone size, where shown, is once, few, many, or a class for clones that have expanded.

len,d_gene,j_gene,v_gene,abundance,CDR3aa,CDR3nt
15,-,TRBJ1-5,TRBV18,-,CASSPQQGSNQPQHF,TGTGCCAGCTCACCACAGCAGGGAAGCAATCAGCCCCAGCATTTT
16,-,TRBJ1-5,TRBV19,-,CASSILTGYSNQPQHF,TGTGCCAGTAGTATTTTAACAGGTTATAGCAATCAGCCCCAGCATTTT
16,TRBD1,TRBJ1-2,TRBV6-5,-,CASSYWDRGRNYGYTF,TGTGCCAGCAGTTACTGGGACAGGGGCCGTAACTATGGCTACACCTTC
15,-,TRBJ2-7,TRBV10-3,-,CAISESGQISYEQYF,TGTGCCATCAGTGAGTCAGGACAGATATCCTACGAGCAGTACTTC
18,TRBD1,TRBJ2-2,TRBV25-1,once,CASSEGGSGQGNTGELFF,TGTGCCAGCAGTGAAGGAGGGTCGGGACAGGGGAACACCGGGGAGCTGTTTTTT
12,-,TRBJ2-3,TRBV7-9,-,CASSLAADAEYF,TGTGCCAGCAGCTTAGCGGCAGACGCGGAGTATTTT
13,-,TRBJ1-1,TRBV3-1/TRBV3-2,-,CASSQEPNTEAFF,TGTGCCAGCAGCCAAGAACCGAACACTGAAGCTTTCTTT
14,-,TRBJ2-3,TRBV5-6,-,CASSLGINTDTQYF,TGTGCCAGCAGCCTCGGGATAAACACAGATACGCAGTATTTT
14,-,TRBJ1-4,TRBV21-1,-,CASIKGATNEKLFF,TGTGCCAGCATCAAGGGGGCAACTAATGAAAAACTGTTTTTT
13,TRBD1,TRBJ1-3,TRBV30,-,CAQDRGHGNTIYF,TGTGCCCAGGACAGGGGGCATGGAAACACCATATATTTT
13,-,TRBJ1-4,TRBV7-9,-,CASSLLPNEKLFF,TGTGCCAGCAGCTTATTGCCTAATGAAAAACTGTTTTTT
14,TRBD1,TRBJ1-1,TRBV5-1,-,CASSSTGPNTEAFF,TGCGCCAGCAGCTCGACAGGGCCGAACACTGAAGCTTTCTTT
13,-,TRBJ1-2,TRBV10-1,-,CASSQDRPYGYTF,TGCGCCAGCTCCCAGGACAGACCCTATGGCTACACCTTC
15,-,TRBJ1-1,TRBV19,-,CASSTLTITAAPAFF,TGTGCCAGTAGTACCCTAACAATCACGGCCGCCCCAGCTTTCTTT
13,-,TRBJ2-1,TRBV11-3,-,CASSDPDYNEQFF,TGTGCCAGCAGCGATCCCGACTACAATGAGCAGTTCTTC
12,-,TRBJ1-2,TRBV11-2,few,CASSLDGYGYTF,TGTGCCAGCAGCTTAGACGGGTATGGCTACACCTTC
13,-,TRBJ2-3,TRBV6-1,-,CASSDLTGDTQYF,TGTGCCAGCAGTGACCTGACCGGAGATACGCAGTATTTT
15,-,TRBJ1-2,TRBV5-4,-,CASSLLQAGSYGYTF,TGTGCCAGCAGCTTGCTTCAGGCGGGGAGCTATGGCTACACCTTC
15,TRBD1,TRBJ2-3,TRBV7-9,-,CASSLGQGAVDTQYF,TGTGCCAGCAGCTTAGGACAGGGGGCTGTAGATACGCAGTATTTT
13,TRBD1,TRBJ2-1,TRBV15,-,CATSRDRGDEQFF,TGTGCCACCAGCAGGGACAGGGGAGATGAGCAGTTCTTC
14,-,TRBJ2-7,TRBV11-1,-,CASSSGTLTYEQYF,TGTGCCAGCAGCTCCGGGACCTTAACGTACGAGCAGTACTTC
12,-,TRBJ2-7,TRBV5-1,few,CASSLTDHEQYF,TGCGCCAGCAGCTTGACAGATCACGAGCAGTACTTC
11,-,TRBJ2-1,TRBV6-5,few,CARKTKNEQFF,TGTGCCAGAAAAACTAAGAATGAGCAGTTCTTC
14,-,TRBJ2-5,TRBV5-4,few,CASSSRGTQETQYF,TGTGCCAGCAGCTCACGGGGTACTCAAGAGACCCAGTACTTC
14,-,TRBJ1-5,TRBV15,-,CATSREHSNQPQHF,TGTGCCACCAGCAGAGAGCATAGCAATCAGCCCCAGCATTTT
16,TRBD1,TRBJ1-1,TRBV3-1/TRBV3-2,few,CASSRVPGQGWSEAFF,TGTGCCAGCAGCCGGGTCCCGGGACAGGGTTGGTCTGAAGCTTTCTTT
14,-,TRBJ2-7,TRBV5-1,-,CASSLETSSYEQYF,TGCGCCAGCAGCTTGGAAACGAGCTCCTACGAGCAGTACTTC
11,-,TRBJ1-1,TRBV2,-,CASSRKSEAFF,TGTGCCAGCAGCAGAAAATCCGAAGCTTTCTTT
11,-,TRBJ1-1,TRBV29-1,-,CSVQQRSEAFF,TGCAGCGTTCAGCAGCGCAGTGAAGCTTTCTTT
16,TRBD1,TRBJ1-1,TRBV6-5,-,CASSYSFTGETTEAFF,TGTGCCAGCAGTTACTCGTTCACAGGGGAGACCACTGAAGCTTTCTTT
16,-,TRBJ2-6,TRBV5-1,once,CASSGGSGPGANVLTF,TGCGCCAGCTCGGGGGGCTCAGGGCCTGGGGCCAACGTCCTGACTTTC
11,-,TRBJ2-1,TRBV19,-,CASSSSVEQFF,TGTGCCAGTAGTTCTAGCGTTGAGCAGTTCTTC
15,-,TRBJ1-2,TRBV5-5,-,CASSLLQTGWYGYTF,TGTGCCAGCAGCTTACTTCAAACAGGGTGGTATGGCTACACCTTC
13,-,TRBJ1-6,TRBV2,-,CASRGERQSPLHF,TGTGCCAGCAGAGGGGAGAGGCAATCACCCCTCCACTTT
17,-,TRBJ1-1,TRBV3-1/TRBV3-2,-,CASSQVGQASLNTEAFF,TGTGCCAGCAGCCAAGTGGGACAAGCCTCGTTGAACACTGAAGCTTTCTTT
16,-,TRBJ2-7,TRBV9,-,CASSTEGGSLVYEQYF,TGTGCCAGCAGCACAGAGGGGGGTTCCCTCGTCTACGAGCAGTACTTC
14,TRBD2,TRBJ2-7,TRBV29-1,-,CSVESSGEGYEQYF,TGCAGCGTTGAGTCGAGCGGGGAGGGGTACGAGCAGTACTTC
16,-,TRBJ1-5,TRBV23-1,-,CASRGTKRGTNQPQHF,TGCGCCAGCAGAGGGACAAAACGAGGGACCAATCAGCCCCAGCATTTT
14,TRBD2,TRBJ2-5,TRBV2,-,CASSWTSGGETQYF,TGTGCCAGCAGCTGGACTAGCGGGGGAGAGACCCAGTACTTC
14,-,TRBJ2-2,TRBV2,-,CASSERSGTGELFF,TGTGCCAGCAGTGAAAGATCGGGCACCGGGGAGCTGTTTTTT
15,TRBD2,TRBJ2-3,TRBV5-5,once,CASSPSGDGTDTQYF,TGTGCCAGCAGCCCCAGCGGGGACGGGACAGATACGCAGTATTTT